This is a list of T cell receptor beta chains from one sample in a study of cytomegalovirus exposure and HLA in healthy donors. Data came from immunoSEQ multiplex PCR; TCRdb stores just in-frame clones and leaves some out. The sample holds 65,000 to 90,000 clones. The sample consisted of PBMCs. All receptors derive from a female donor in good health and CMV-seropositive. Each CDR3 is given with its conserved first and last residue. Fields, in order: V gene, D gene, J gene, CDR3 DNA, CDR3 protein. A D gene is named only where the DNA matches it firmly.

>TRBV5-8|-|TRBJ1-1
TGTGCCAGCAGCTTGGATCCAGGCAAGACTGAAGCTTTCTTT
CASSLDPGKTEAFF
>TRBV4-1|-|TRBJ1-2
TGCGCCAGCAGCCAAGCGGCGCCGGAGAATGGCTACACCTTC
CASSQAAPENGYTF
>TRBV2|-|TRBJ1-3
TGTGTCAGCTGGACGGGGAGTTCTGGAAACACCATATATTTT
CVSWTGSSGNTIYF
>TRBV29-1|-|TRBJ2-3
TGCAGCGTTGAATCAATCTCGGGTGAGGGCACAGATACGCAGTATTTT
CSVESISGEGTDTQYF
>TRBV7-2|TRBD1|TRBJ2-5
TGTGCCAGCAGCCCGAGGACAGGGCACCAAGAGACCCAGTACTTC
CASSPRTGHQETQYF
>TRBV4-1|-|TRBJ1-3
TGCGCCAGCAGCCAAGATAGGGAGGGAAGGACGGGAAACACCATATATTTT
CASSQDREGRTGNTIYF
>TRBV30|-|TRBJ1-2
TGTGCCTGGAGGCGGGGCTCGGCCTTCTATGGCTACACCTTC
CAWRRGSAFYGYTF
>TRBV7-2|-|TRBJ2-7
TGTGCCAGCAGCTTAGCGGAGGACGGAGCCTACGAGCAGTACTTC
CASSLAEDGAYEQYF
>TRBV7-2|-|TRBJ2-5
TGTGCCAGCAGCTTAGTAGGGGGACAAGAGACCCAGTACTTC
CASSLVGGQETQYF
>TRBV25-1|-|TRBJ2-1
TGTGCCAGCAGTAAGCCCGGTCCGGATGAGCAGTTCTTC
CASSKPGPDEQFF
>TRBV30|TRBD1|TRBJ2-2
TGTGCCGGGAGCGGGTTGGACAGGGACACCGGGGAGCTGTTTTTT
CAGSGLDRDTGELFF
>TRBV20-1|-|TRBJ2-1
TGCAGTGCTAATATACGGGATGAGCAGTTCTTC
CSANIRDEQFF
>TRBV5-1|-|TRBJ2-1
TGCGCCAGCAGCGAAGCAATAGCTCCCCACAATGAGCAGTTCTTC
CASSEAIAPHNEQFF
>TRBV5-1|TRBD1|TRBJ1-4
TGCGCCAGCAGGCCGGGACAGGGATATTTTGGGTCTAATGAAAAACTGTTTTTT
CASRPGQGYFGSNEKLFF
>TRBV7-2|-|TRBJ2-7
TGTGCCAGCAGCACAACCTACGAGCAGTACTTC
CASSTTYEQYF
>TRBV29-1|TRBD1|TRBJ1-1
TGCAGCGTTCGCGGACAGGGCGAAGCTTTCTTT
CSVRGQGEAFF
>TRBV11-3|-|TRBJ2-5
TGTGCCAGCAGCTTAGGGGACATAGAGACCCAGTACTTC
CASSLGDIETQYF
>TRBV5-5|-|TRBJ2-7
TGTGCCAGCAGCTTGACCCATGGCACAACCTACGAGCAGTACTTC
CASSLTHGTTYEQYF
>TRBV7-9|TRBD1|TRBJ1-5
TGTGCCAGCAGCTTCGGAGGGGACAGGGGGCTTAGCAATCAGCCCCAGCATTTT
CASSFGGDRGLSNQPQHF
>TRBV18|-|TRBJ1-2
TGTGCCAGCTCACCAGGAGTAAACTATGGCTACACCTTC
CASSPGVNYGYTF
>TRBV19|-|TRBJ1-1
TGTGCCAGTAGTCCCCACAGGGTTGCGAGAACTGAAGCTTTCTTT
CASSPHRVARTEAFF
>TRBV19|-|TRBJ1-1
TGTGCCAGTATAACGGGGAGAATTAACACTGAAGCTTTCTTT
CASITGRINTEAFF
>TRBV2|-|TRBJ2-7
TGTGCCAGCAGGAAAACAGGGTACGAGCAGTACTTC
CASRKTGYEQYF
>TRBV30|TRBD1|TRBJ1-4
TGTGCCTGGAGGGGGACAGGGCTTGAAAAACTGTTTTTT
CAWRGTGLEKLFF
>TRBV30|-|TRBJ2-7
TGTGCCTGGAGTTTAAAGGCAGGGACACAACCCTACGAGCAGTACTTC
CAWSLKAGTQPYEQYF
>TRBV4-3|-|TRBJ1-1
TGCGCCAGCAGCCATGATTCAGGTAACACTGAAGCTTTCTTT
CASSHDSGNTEAFF
>TRBV6-1|-|TRBJ2-6
TGTGCCAGCAGTGAAGATGCGGCGACTGGGGCCAACGTCCTGACTTTC
CASSEDAATGANVLTF
>TRBV7-2|TRBD1|TRBJ2-6
TGTGCCAGCAGCTTAGATGGCAGGGGGTCCGGGGCCAACGTCCTGACTTTC
CASSLDGRGSGANVLTF
>TRBV4-2|TRBD2|TRBJ2-2
TGTGCCAGCAGCCAAGTTTGGACTAGCGGGGTTGGTACCGGGGAGCTGTTTTTT
CASSQVWTSGVGTGELFF
>TRBV29-1|TRBD2|TRBJ2-3
TGCAGCGTTCGGGCGCGGGAGGGCACAGATACGCAGTATTTT
CSVRAREGTDTQYF
>TRBV4-2|TRBD2|TRBJ2-3
TGTGCCAGCAGCCAAGAGCTAGCGGGGGCCTCAGATAAGCAGTATTTT
CASSQELAGASDKQYF
>TRBV4-2|-|TRBJ1-1
TGTGCCAGCAGCCCGACCGAGGTGAACACTGAAGCTTTCTTT
CASSPTEVNTEAFF
>TRBV7-6|-|TRBJ1-4
TGTGCCAGCAGCTTATACGGGGAGACTAATGAAAAACTGTTTTTT
CASSLYGETNEKLFF
>TRBV28|TRBD1|TRBJ2-1
TGTGCCAGCACCCCTCTTCGTCTCCAGGGGGATGAGCAGTTCTTC
CASTPLRLQGDEQFF
>TRBV10-3|-|TRBJ2-2
TGTGCCATCAGTGAGTCGAAGAACGTAGCCACCGGGGAGCTGTTTTTT
CAISESKNVATGELFF
>TRBV27|-|TRBJ1-3
TGTGCCAGCAGTCCAGACTCCCGCTCTGGAAACACCATATATTTT
CASSPDSRSGNTIYF
>TRBV4-3|-|TRBJ2-1
TGCGCCAGCAGCCAAGAGGGCTTAAACTACAATGAGCAGTTCTTC
CASSQEGLNYNEQFF
>TRBV7-3|TRBD1|TRBJ2-5
TGTGCCAGCAGCCTTGGGACAGGGGAGACCCAGTACTTC
CASSLGTGETQYF
>TRBV19|TRBD1|TRBJ1-2
TGTGCCAGTAGTTCGAATGACGGGACAGATGGCTACACCTTC
CASSSNDGTDGYTF
>TRBV4-2|TRBD2|TRBJ2-7
TGTGCCAGCAGCCAAGATAAGCAGGGACTAATCCCCTACGAGCAGTACTTC
CASSQDKQGLIPYEQYF
>TRBV5-1|TRBD2|TRBJ2-7
TGCGCCAGCAGCCTGCCGGGACTAGCGGGGACGTACGAGCAGTACTTC
CASSLPGLAGTYEQYF
>TRBV7-9|-|TRBJ1-2
TGTGCCAGCAGCAAATTTGCGGGCTCACTGAGGGGCTACACCTTC
CASSKFAGSLRGYTF
>TRBV6-5|-|TRBJ1-4
TGTGCCAGCAGTTACTCACAGATTGCAACTAATGAAAAACTGTTTTTT
CASSYSQIATNEKLFF
>TRBV19|-|TRBJ2-7
TGTGCCAGTAGTCGATATGGGGCCACCTACGAGCAGTACTTC
CASSRYGATYEQYF
>TRBV6-5|-|TRBJ1-1
TGTGCCAGCAGCCTTTCAGGTACTGAAGCTTTCTTT
CASSLSGTEAFF
>TRBV6-6|-|TRBJ1-1
TGTGCCAGCACCCCCTACGGGGGAACTGAAGCTTTCTTT
CASTPYGGTEAFF